This T cell receptor beta chain was captured by sequencing in a study of neoadjuvant anti-PD-1 for oral cavity cancer. As for the study in general: Non-progressing patients received a fourth nivolumab dose near day 43, then surgery on days 50-56. General study points: Higher pretreatment blood Treg/Th17 ratios correlated with higher pretreatment blood and lower post-treatment tumor TCRbeta clonality. Only a few patients per response group were TCR-analyzed; validation needed.

A remark on this clone: The target antigen is unknown.

This CDR3 contains 12 residues. V gave up 6 bases and J gave up 10 bases; unmatched junction bases: 5. CDR1 is MNHEY, CDR2 SVGAGI, per germline. Stated time point: after neoadjuvant nivolumab, at surgical resection. Analysis of PBMCs was direct, with no culture step. TCRdb's table, derived via immunoSEQ multiplex PCR, lists solely in-frame clones and lacks some. The data contain around 70,000 clones, more than 75% of them singletons. Sequencing used PBMCs, obtained after nivolumab (anti-PD-1) treatment. The chain employs TRBV6-5 and TRBJ2-1, with 8 positions matching TRBD1. The clonotype was recovered from a person aged 35 to 85 with oral cavity squamous cell carcinoma. The CDR3 DNA follows: TGTGCCAGCAGCCACGGGACAGGAGAGCAGTTCTTC. Translation: CASSHGTGEQFF.